The next 2 T cell receptor beta chains were all read from a single sample in a study of blood T cell repertoires in COVID-19 (dated by TCRdb to between 2020 and 2021). Libraries were prepared through the immunoSEQ multiplex PCR assay. Drawn from immuneACCESS, this table holds only the in-frame rearrangements with V and J called that TCRdb kept. Clones are partly lost; checked studies trace under half to an unresolved V gene and leave the rest unexplained. Recorded for this sample are approximately 230,000 clones; nearly 90% of them occurred a single time. The ten largest clones add up to 3% of the sample. Material: peripheral blood. The receptors derive from a man between 18 and 35 years old with active or convalescent COVID-19.

The chain combines TRBV6-1 with TRBJ1-2; D unresolved. The V gene lost 2 bases and the J gene lost 2 bases, with 15 bases spanning the gap. The CDR3 is 16 amino acids. Germline V gene lookup returns CDR1 MNHNS and CDR2 SASEGT. The CDR3 loop is CASSEFGSISNYGYTF. The CDR3 DNA reads as TGTGCCAGCAGTGAATTCGGGAGTATCTCCAACTATGGCTACACCTTC.

This clone was picked up one time. The gene calls are TRBV28 and TRBJ2-7; 11 bases map to TRBD1. Germline-derived CDR1 and CDR2 are MDHEN and SYDVKM. The CDR3 has 16 residues. Unmatched junction bases numbered 6, after V lost 2 bases and J lost 3 bases. The CDR3: CASSLPLDRGLYEQYF. The DNA of the CDR3 is TGTGCCAGCAGTTTACCACTGGACAGGGGGCTCTACGAGCAGTACTTC.